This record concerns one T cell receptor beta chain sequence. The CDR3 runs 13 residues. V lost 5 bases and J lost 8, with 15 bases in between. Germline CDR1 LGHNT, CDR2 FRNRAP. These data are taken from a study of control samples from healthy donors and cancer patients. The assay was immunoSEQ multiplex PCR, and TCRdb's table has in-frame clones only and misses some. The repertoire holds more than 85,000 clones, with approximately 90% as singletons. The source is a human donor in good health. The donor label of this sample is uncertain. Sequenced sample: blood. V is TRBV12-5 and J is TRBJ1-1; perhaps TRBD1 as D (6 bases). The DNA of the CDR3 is TGTGCTAGTGGTCGAAGCGCAGGGGCAGAAGCTTTCTTT. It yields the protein CASGRSAGAEAFF.